This T cell receptor (beta chain) was retrieved from a study of blood T cell repertoires in COVID-19. On the study more broadly: Italy, Spain and the United States were the sources of the convalescent and acute COVID-19 samples. Nucleic acid was either cDNA or gDNA, and it came from T cells, B-cell-depleted T cells, or PBMCs.

Sequenced by immunoSEQ multiplex PCR; TCRdb stores in-frame clones only, minus some. This sample has 360,000 or so clones, with roughly 86% found just once. Participants were aged roughly 18 to 90 years from some 24 US areas. Cohort placement rested on clinical history that participants reported themselves. Per germline, CDR1 MNHEY and CDR2 SVGAGI. Trimming stripped 6 bases from V and 3 bases from J, with 17 bases between. The CDR3 contains 15 residues. The V call is TRBV6-5, the J call TRBJ1-2; TRBD1 is a possible D gene (6 bases). The sequence came from a woman in her twenties or thirties who had been exposed to COVID-19. Sequenced sample: PBMCs or T cells enriched from blood (not recorded which). CDR3 sequence (DNA): TGTGCCAGCAGGCCCACAGGGAGCTCCGACTATGGCTACACCTTC. This gives the protein CASRPTGSSDYGYTF.